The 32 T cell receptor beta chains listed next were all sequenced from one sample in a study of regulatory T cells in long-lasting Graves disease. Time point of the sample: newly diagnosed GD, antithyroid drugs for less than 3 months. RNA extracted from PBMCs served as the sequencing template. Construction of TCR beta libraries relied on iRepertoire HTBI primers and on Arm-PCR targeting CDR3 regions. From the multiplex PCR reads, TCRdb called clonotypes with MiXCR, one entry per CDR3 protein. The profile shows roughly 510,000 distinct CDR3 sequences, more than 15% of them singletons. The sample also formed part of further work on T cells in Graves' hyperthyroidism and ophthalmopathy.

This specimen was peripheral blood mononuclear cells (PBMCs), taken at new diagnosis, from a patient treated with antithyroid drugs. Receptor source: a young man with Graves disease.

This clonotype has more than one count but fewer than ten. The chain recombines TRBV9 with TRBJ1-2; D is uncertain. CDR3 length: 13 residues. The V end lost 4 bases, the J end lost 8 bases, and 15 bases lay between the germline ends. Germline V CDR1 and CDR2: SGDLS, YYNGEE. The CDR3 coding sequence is TGTGCCAGCAGCCCAGAGTCTGTGTCGGGCTACACCTTC. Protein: CASSPESVSGYTF.

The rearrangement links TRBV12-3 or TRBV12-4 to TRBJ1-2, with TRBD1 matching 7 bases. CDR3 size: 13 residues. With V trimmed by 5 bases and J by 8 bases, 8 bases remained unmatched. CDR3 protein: CASSPTGEVGYTF. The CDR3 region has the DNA TGTGCCAGCAGTCCAACAGGGGAAGTCGGCTACACCTTC.

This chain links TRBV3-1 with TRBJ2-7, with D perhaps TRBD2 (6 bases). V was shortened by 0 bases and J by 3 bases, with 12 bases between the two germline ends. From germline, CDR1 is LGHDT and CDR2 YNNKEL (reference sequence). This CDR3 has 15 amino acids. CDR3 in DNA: TGTGCCAGCAGCCAAGAAATGGGCGGGATCTACGAGCAGTACTTC. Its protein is CASSQEMGGIYEQYF.

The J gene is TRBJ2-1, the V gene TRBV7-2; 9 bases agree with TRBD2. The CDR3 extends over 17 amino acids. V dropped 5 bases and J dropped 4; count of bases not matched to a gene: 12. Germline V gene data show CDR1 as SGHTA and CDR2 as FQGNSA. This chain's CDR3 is CASSLTPSGVGYNEQFF. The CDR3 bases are TGTGCCAGCAGCCTCACCCCTAGCGGGGTGGGGTACAATGAGCAGTTCTTC.

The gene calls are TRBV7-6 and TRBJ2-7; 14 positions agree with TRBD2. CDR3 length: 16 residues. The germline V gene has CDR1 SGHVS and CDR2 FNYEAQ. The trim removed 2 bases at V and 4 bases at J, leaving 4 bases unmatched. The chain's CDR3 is CASSLSTSGRVYEQYF. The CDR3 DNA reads TGTGCCAGCAGCTTATCGACTAGCGGGAGGGTTTACGAGCAGTACTTC.

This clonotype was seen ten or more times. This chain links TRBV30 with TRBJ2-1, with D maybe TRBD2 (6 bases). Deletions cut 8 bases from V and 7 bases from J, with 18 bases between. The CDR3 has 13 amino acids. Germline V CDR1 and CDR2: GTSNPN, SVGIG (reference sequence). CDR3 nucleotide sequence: TGTGCCCAAGCACTGGGAGGTGGGAATGAGCAGTTCTTC. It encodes CAQALGGGNEQFF.

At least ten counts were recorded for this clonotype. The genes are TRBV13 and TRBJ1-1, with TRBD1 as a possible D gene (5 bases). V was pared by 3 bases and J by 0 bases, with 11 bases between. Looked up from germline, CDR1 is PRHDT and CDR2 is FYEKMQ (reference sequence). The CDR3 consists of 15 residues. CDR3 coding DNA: TGTGCCAGCAGCTTGACAGACGTGTTGAACACTGAAGCTTTCTTT. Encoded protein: CASSLTDVLNTEAFF.

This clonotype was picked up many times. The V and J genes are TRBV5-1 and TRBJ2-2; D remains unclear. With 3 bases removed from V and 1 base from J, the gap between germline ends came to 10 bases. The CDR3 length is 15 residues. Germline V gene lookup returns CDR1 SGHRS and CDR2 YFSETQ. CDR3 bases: TGCGCCAGCAGCTCATTTAGCCTGAACACCGGGGAGCTGTTTTTT. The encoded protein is CASSSFSLNTGELFF.

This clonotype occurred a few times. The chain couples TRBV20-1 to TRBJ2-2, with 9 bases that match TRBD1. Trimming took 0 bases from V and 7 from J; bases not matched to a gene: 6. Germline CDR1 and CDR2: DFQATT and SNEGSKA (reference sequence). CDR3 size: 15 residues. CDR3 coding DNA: TGCAGTGCTAGAGACTCGGGACAGGGTTTCGGGGAGCTGTTTTTT. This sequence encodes CSARDSGQGFGELFF.

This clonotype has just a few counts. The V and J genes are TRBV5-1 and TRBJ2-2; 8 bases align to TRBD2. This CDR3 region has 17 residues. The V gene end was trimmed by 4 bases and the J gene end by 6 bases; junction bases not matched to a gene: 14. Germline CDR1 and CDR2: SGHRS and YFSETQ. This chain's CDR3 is CASSAPTMSGSSGELFF. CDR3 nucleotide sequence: TGCGCCAGCAGCGCGCCTACCATGAGCGGGAGTTCCGGGGAGCTGTTTTTT.

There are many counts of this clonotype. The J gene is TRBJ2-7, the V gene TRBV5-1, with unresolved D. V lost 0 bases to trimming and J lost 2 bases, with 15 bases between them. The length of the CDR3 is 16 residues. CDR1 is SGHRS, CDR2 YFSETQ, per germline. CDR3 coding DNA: TGCGCCAGCAGCTTGGAGGGATTGGGCAGAACCTACGAGCAGTACTTC. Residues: CASSLEGLGRTYEQYF.

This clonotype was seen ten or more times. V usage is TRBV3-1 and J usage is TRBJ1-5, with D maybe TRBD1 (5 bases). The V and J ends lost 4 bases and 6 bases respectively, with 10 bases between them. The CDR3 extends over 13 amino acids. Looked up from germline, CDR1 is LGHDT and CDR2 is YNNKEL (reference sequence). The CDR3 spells CASSPSGTQPQHF. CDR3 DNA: TGTGCCAGCAGCCCCAGTGGGACTCAGCCCCAGCATTTT.

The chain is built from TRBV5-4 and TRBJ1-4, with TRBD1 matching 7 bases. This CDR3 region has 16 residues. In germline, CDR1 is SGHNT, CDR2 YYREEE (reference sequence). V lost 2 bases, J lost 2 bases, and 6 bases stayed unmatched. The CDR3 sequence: CASSLSKGGTNEKLFF. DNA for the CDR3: TGTGCCAGCAGCTTATCTAAAGGGGGCACTAATGAAAAACTGTTTTTT. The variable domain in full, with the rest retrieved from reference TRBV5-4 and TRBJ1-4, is ETGVTQSPTHLIKTRGQQVTLRCSSQSGHNTVSWYQQALGQGPQFIFQYYREEENGRGNFPPRFSGLQFPNYSSELNVNALELDDSALYLCASSLSKGGTNEKLFFGSGTQLSVL.

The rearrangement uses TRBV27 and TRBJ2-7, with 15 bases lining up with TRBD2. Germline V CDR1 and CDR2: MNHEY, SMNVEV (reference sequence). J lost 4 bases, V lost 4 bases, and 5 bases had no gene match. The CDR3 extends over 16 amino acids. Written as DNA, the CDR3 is TGTGCCAGCAGTTATGCCGGGACTAGCGGGAGGTACGAGCAGTACTTC. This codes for CASSYAGTSGRYEQYF.

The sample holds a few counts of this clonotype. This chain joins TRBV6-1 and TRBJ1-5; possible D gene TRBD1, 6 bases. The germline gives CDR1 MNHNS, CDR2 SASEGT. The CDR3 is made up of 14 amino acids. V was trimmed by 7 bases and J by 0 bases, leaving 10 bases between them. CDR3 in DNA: TGTGCCAGCATTGACAGGTATAGCAATCAGCCCCAGCATTTT. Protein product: CASIDRYSNQPQHF.

The CDR3 sequence: CAWSWGASGTPERQFF. CDR3 coding DNA: TGTGCCTGGAGTTGGGGGGCTAGCGGGACCCCCGAGCGGCAGTTCTTC. V gene TRBV30 combines with J gene TRBJ2-1, with 9 bases aligning to TRBD2. The CDR3 is 16 residues long. J was trimmed by 12 bases and V by 2 bases; bases with no gene match: 17. Germline values: CDR1 GTSNPN, CDR2 SVGIG (reference sequence).

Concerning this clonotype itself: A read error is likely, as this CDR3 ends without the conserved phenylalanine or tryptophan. Here the CDR3 reads CASSESGTGNQPQHS. CDR3 sequence (DNA): TGCGCCAGCAGTGAGTCCGGGACAGGGAATCAGCCCCAGCATTCT. J is TRBJ1-5 and V is TRBV10-2; 9 positions agree with TRBD1. Looked up from germline, CDR1 is WSHSY and CDR2 is SAAADI. CDR3 length equals 15 residues. With 0 bases clipped from V and 4 bases from J, the junction kept 1 base outside the gene matches.

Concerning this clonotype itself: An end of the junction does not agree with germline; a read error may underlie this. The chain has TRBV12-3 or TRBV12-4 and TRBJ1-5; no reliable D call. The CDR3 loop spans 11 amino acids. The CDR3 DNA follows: TGTGCCAACAGTTTAAACTGGAACCAGCATTTT. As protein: CANSLNWNQHF.

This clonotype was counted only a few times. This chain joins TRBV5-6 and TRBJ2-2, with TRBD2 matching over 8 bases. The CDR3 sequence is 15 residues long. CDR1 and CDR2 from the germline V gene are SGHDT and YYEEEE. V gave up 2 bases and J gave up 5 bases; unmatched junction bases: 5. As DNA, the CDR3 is TGTGCCAGCAGCTTCGTGGCTAGCGGGACCGGGGAGCTGTTTTTT. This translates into CASSFVASGTGELFF.

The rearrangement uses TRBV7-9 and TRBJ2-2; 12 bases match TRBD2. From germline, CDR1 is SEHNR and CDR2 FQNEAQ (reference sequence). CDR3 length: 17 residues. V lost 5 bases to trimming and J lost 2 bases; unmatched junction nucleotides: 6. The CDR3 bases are TGTGCCAGCAGCGCACGGACTAGCGGGGAAAACACCGGGGAGCTGTTTTTT. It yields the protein CASSARTSGENTGELFF.

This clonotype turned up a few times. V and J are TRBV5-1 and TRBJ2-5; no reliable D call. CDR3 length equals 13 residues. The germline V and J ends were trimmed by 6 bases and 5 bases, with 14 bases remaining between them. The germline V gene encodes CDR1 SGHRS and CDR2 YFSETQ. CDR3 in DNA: TGCGCCAGCAACGTCGTCGGCCAGGAGACCCAGTACTTC. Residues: CASNVVGQETQYF.

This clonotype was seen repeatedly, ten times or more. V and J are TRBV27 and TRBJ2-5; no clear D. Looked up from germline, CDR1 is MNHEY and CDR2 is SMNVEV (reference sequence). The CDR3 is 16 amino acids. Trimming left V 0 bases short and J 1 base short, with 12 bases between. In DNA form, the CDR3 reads TGTGCCAGCAGTTTATCGTGGACGCAAGGCCAAGAGACCCAGTACTTC. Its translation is CASSLSWTQGQETQYF.

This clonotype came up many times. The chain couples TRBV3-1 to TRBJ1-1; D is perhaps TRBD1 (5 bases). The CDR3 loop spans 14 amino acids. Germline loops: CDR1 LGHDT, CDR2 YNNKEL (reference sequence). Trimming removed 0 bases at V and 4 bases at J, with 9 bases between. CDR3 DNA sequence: TGTGCCAGCAGCCAAGACCAGGGACCCACTGAAGCTTTCTTT. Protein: CASSQDQGPTEAFF.

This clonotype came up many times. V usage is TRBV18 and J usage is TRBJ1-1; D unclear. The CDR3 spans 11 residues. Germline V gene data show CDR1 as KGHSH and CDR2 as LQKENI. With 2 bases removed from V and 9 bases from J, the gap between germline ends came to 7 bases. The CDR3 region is CASSPSNKAFF. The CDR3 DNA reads TGTGCCAGCTCACCATCTAACAAAGCTTTCTTT.

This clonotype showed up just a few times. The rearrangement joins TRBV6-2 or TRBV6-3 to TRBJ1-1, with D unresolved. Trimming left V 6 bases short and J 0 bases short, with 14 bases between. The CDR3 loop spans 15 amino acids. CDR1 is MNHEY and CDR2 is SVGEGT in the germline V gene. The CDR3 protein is CASRGYRVMNTEAFF. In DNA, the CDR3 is TGTGCCAGCAGGGGCTATAGGGTCATGAACACTGAAGCTTTCTTT.

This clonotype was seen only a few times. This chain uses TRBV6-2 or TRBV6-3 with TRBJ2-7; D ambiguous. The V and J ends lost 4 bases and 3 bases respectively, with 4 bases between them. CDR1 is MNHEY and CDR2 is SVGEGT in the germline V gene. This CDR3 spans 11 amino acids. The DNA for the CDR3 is TGTGCCAGCAGTTCAATCTACGAGCAGTACTTC. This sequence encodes CASSSIYEQYF.

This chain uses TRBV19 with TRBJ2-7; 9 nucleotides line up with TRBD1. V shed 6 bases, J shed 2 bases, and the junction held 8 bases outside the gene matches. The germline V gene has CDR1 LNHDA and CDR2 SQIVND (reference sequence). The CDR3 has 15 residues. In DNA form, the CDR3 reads TGTGCCAGTAGAAGCTCCGGGACAGGGACCTACGAGCAGTACTTC. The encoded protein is CASRSSGTGTYEQYF. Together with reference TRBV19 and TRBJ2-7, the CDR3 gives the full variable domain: DGGITQSPKYLFRKEGQNVTLSCEQNLNHDAMYWYRQDPGQGLRLIYYSQIVNDFQKGDIAEGYSVSREKKESFPLTVTSAQKNPTAFYLCASRSSGTGTYEQYFGPGTRLTVT.

CDR3 sequence: CAISESGGKNNEQFF. The CDR3 DNA follows: TGTGCCATCAGTGAGTCTGGCGGCAAGAACAATGAGCAGTTCTTC. The chain recombines TRBV10-3 with TRBJ2-1, with D hard to call. V was trimmed by 0 bases and J by 5 bases, leaving 11 bases between them. The CDR3 extends over 15 amino acids. Germline CDR1 and CDR2: ENHRY and SYGVKD.

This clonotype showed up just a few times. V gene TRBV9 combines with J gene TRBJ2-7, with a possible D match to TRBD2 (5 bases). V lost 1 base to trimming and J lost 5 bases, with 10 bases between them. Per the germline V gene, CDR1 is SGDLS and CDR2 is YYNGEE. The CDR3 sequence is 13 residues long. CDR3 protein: CASSVSDGDEQYF. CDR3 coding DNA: TGTGCCAGCAGCGTATCGGACGGGGACGAGCAGTACTTC.

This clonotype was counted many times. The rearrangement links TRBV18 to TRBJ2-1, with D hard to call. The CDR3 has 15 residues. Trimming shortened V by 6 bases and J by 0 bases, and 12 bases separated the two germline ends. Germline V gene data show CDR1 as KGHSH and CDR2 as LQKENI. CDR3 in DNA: TGTGCCAGCTCTCAAGACTGGTCCTCCTACAATGAGCAGTTCTTC. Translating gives CASSQDWSSYNEQFF.

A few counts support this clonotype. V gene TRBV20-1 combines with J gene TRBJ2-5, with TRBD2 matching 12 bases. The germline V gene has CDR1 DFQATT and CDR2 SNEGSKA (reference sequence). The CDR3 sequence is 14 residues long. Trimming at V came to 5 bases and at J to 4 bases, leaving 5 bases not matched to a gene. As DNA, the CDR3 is TGCAGTGCTCCCAAACTAGCGGGAGGAGAGACCCAGTACTTC. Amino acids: CSAPKLAGGETQYF.

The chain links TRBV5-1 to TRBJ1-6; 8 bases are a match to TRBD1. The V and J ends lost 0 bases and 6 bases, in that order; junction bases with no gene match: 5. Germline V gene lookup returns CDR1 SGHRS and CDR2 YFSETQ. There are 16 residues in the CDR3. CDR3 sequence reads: CASSLVQGAGNSPLHF. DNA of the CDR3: TGCGCCAGCAGCTTGGTCCAGGGGGCCGGTAATTCACCCCTCCACTTT.